Below are 18 T cell receptor beta chains sequenced from a single sample in a study of cytomegalovirus exposure and HLA in healthy donors. PCR involved 60 Vbeta and 13 Jbeta primers. Assay used: immunoSEQ multiplex PCR; TCRdb lists only in-frame clones, some missing. The sample includes around 150,000 clones, roughly 80% seen only once; the top ten take 2% to 2.5%. The sample consisted of PBMCs. The receptors shown here come from a man aged 30 to 45 in good health and CMV-seronegative.

The V and J genes are TRBV6-4 and TRBJ1-2, with unresolved D. The CDR3 consists of 13 residues. CDR1 is MRHNA, CDR2 SNTAGT, per germline. V was pared by 2 bases and J by 4 bases, with 8 bases between. CDR3 nucleotides: TGTGCCAGCAGTGACGGTTTCGGCTATGGCTACACCTTC. Translated, it gives CASSDGFGYGYTF.

This rearrangement joins TRBV7-9 to TRBJ2-1, with D tentatively TRBD2 (5 bases). Trimming pared 5 bases from V and 0 bases from J, leaving 11 bases between. Germline CDR1 reads SEHNR; CDR2 reads FQNEAQ (reference sequence). The CDR3 runs 15 residues. CDR3 protein: CASSPLAYSYNEQFF. The CDR3 region has the DNA TGTGCCAGCAGCCCCCTAGCTTACTCCTACAATGAGCAGTTCTTC.

V and J are TRBV19 and TRBJ1-5, with TRBD1 matching over 7 bases. CDR1 is LNHDA, CDR2 SQIVND, per germline (reference sequence). Trimming cost V 5 bases and J 3 bases; bases outside gene matches: 4. CDR3 size: 14 residues. CDR3 bases: TGTGCCAGTAGTGGGACAGTTAACAATCAGCCCCAGCATTTT. Its protein product is CASSGTVNNQPQHF.

This chain links TRBV4-2 with TRBJ2-3; 8 bases fit TRBD2. Losses at the gene ends were 4 bases for V and 2 bases for J; bases not matched to a gene: 8. The CDR3 runs to 16 residues. Germline V gene data show CDR1 as LGHNA and CDR2 as YNFKEQ. The CDR3 spells CASSRILAEPTDTQYF. The CDR3 nucleotides read TGTGCCAGCAGCCGCATACTAGCGGAACCCACAGATACGCAGTATTTT.

The CDR3: CASSPQGRARTEAFF. The CDR3 nucleotides read TGTGCCAGCAGTCCCCAGGGCCGGGCGCGCACTGAAGCTTTCTTT. V and J are TRBV6-1 and TRBJ1-1; the D gene is possibly TRBD1 (5 bases). The V gene lost 5 bases and the J gene lost 4 bases, with 17 bases spanning the gap. CDR1 is MNHNS and CDR2 is SASEGT in the germline V gene. The CDR3 is 15 amino acids.

V gene TRBV4-1 combines with J gene TRBJ1-1; 7 nucleotides align to TRBD1. V gave up 7 bases and J gave up 1 base; unmatched junction bases: 9. Germline loops: CDR1 MGHRA, CDR2 YSYEKL. The CDR3 covers 15 residues. Written as DNA, the CDR3 is TGCGCCAGCAACCCCTTTACAGGGGAGAACACTGAAGCTTTCTTT. Amino acids: CASNPFTGENTEAFF.

This chain connects TRBV7-2 to TRBJ2-4; no clear D gene. The CDR3 has 15 residues. Per germline, CDR1 SGHTA and CDR2 FQGNSA. Deletions cut 2 bases from V and 8 bases from J, with 16 bases between. The CDR3 sequence: CASSLMPGFSDIQYF. The CDR3 coding sequence is TGTGCCAGCAGCTTAATGCCGGGTTTCTCTGACATTCAGTACTTC. Filled out from reference TRBV7-2 and TRBJ2-4, the complete variable domain reads GAGVSQSPSNKVTEKGKDVELRCDPISGHTALYWYRQSLGQGLEFLIYFQGNSAPDKSGLPSDRFSAERTGGSVSTLTIQRTQQEDSAVYLCASSLMPGFSDIQYFGAGTRLSVL.

V is TRBV10-3 and J is TRBJ1-1; the D is unclear. The CDR3 extends over 13 amino acids. Germline CDR1 is ENHRY and CDR2 is SYGVKD. Between the trimmed V and J ends, which lost 10 bases and 1 base, there was a span of 13 bases. The CDR3 reads CATEQQTNTEAFF. CDR3 DNA sequence: TGTGCCACGGAACAGCAAACGAACACTGAAGCTTTCTTT.

This chain links TRBV5-4 with TRBJ2-7; 9 bases agree with TRBD2. J lost 4 bases, V lost 1 base, and 6 bases had no gene match. This CDR3 has 15 residues. Germline V gene sequence: CDR1 SGHNT, CDR2 YYREEE (reference sequence). The CDR3 region has the DNA TGTGCCAGCAGCTTGTCGCGCGGGAGGGGATACGAGCAGTACTTC. Translating gives CASSLSRGRGYEQYF.

This clone was counted between two and nine times. The V and J genes are TRBV5-1 and TRBJ1-2; TRBD1 aligns across 7 bases. Trimming cost V 0 bases and J 2 bases; bases outside gene matches: 4. CDR1 SGHRS and CDR2 YFSETQ come from the germline V gene. This CDR3 is built from 15 residues. The CDR3 nucleotides are TGCGCCAGCAGCTTGGGGACAGGATTAAACTATGGCTACACCTTC. Translated, it gives CASSLGTGLNYGYTF.

This clone was detected only once. This chain connects TRBV5-4 to TRBJ2-5; 8 bases map to TRBD1. Germline CDR1 is SGHNT and CDR2 is YYREEE (reference sequence). The V segment lost 6 bases and the J segment 2 bases; nucleotides outside the gene matches: 6. CDR3 length equals 14 residues. CDR3 DNA sequence: TGTGCCAGCACCACAGGACAGGGACAAGAGACCCAGTACTTC. It yields the protein CASTTGQGQETQYF.

The CDR3 sequence is CASSTATGTLTTYEQYF. The CDR3 region has the DNA TGCGCCAGCAGCACCGCTACCGGGACACTTACCACCTACGAGCAGTACTTC. The V call is TRBV5-1, the J call TRBJ2-7, with a possible D match to TRBD1 (6 bases). The CDR3 sequence is 17 residues long. The germline gives CDR1 SGHRS, CDR2 YFSETQ. The germline V and J ends were trimmed by 4 bases and 2 bases, with 22 bases remaining between them.

This clone was picked up one time. V is TRBV30 and J is TRBJ2-3; 8 bases line up with TRBD2. This CDR3 has 15 residues. Germline CDR1 reads GTSNPN; CDR2 reads SVGIG (reference sequence). The V gene end was trimmed by 0 bases and the J gene end by 6 bases; junction bases not matched to a gene: 8. The CDR3 reads CAWSVISGVRDTQYF. CDR3 sequence (DNA): TGTGCCTGGAGTGTAATTAGCGGGGTCCGGGATACGCAGTATTTT.

The chain couples TRBV7-8 to TRBJ1-5; D possibly corresponds to TRBD1 (6 bases). Germline V lookup: CDR1 SGHVS, CDR2 FQNEAQ. There are 16 residues in the CDR3. V was trimmed by 1 base and J by 1 base, leaving 11 bases between them. The CDR3 bases are TGTGCCAGCAGCTTAGAGGACAGAAGAAGCAATCAGCCCCAGCATTTT. Translation gives CASSLEDRRSNQPQHF.

The CDR3 region has the DNA TGTGCCAGTAGTATAAGGGGGAGCACTGAAGCTTTCTTT. Residues: CASSIRGSTEAFF. The chain carries TRBV19 and TRBJ1-1, with D perhaps matching TRBD1 (6 bases). CDR1 and CDR2 (germline): LNHDA, SQIVND (reference sequence). The CDR3 is 13 residues long. With 2 bases removed from V and 4 bases from J, the gap between germline ends came to 8 bases.

This rearrangement joins TRBV19 to TRBJ2-4; possibly TRBD1 for D (5 bases). The CDR3 is made up of 12 amino acids. The V gene lost 5 bases and the J gene lost 15 bases, with 17 bases spanning the gap. Germline assignment: CDR1 LNHDA and CDR2 SQIVND (reference sequence). DNA of the CDR3: TGTGCCAGTAGTTCCTCAGGGATTTTTCGGTACTTC. Residues: CASSSSGIFRYF.

The chain recombines TRBV6-1 with TRBJ2-7; D is unclear. V was trimmed by 5 bases and J by 3 bases, leaving 5 bases between them. The CDR3 totals 11 residues. The V gene's germline CDR1 is MNHNS and CDR2 SASEGT. The CDR3 loop is CASSFIYEQYF. The DNA for the CDR3 is TGTGCCAGCAGTTTCATCTACGAGCAGTACTTC.

The chain links TRBV9 to TRBJ2-1; 8 nucleotides line up with TRBD1. CDR1 is SGDLS and CDR2 is YYNGEE in the germline V gene. This CDR3 contains 16 residues. V was clipped by 0 bases and J by 6 bases; unmatched bases: 8. The CDR3: CASSVVGQGWSNEQFF. The DNA of the CDR3 is TGTGCCAGCAGCGTAGTAGGACAGGGCTGGTCCAATGAGCAGTTCTTC.